These 23 T cell receptor beta chains came from one sample sequenced in a study of T cell responses to AZD1222 COVID-19 vaccine. Repertoires were generated with immunoSEQ multiplex PCR, while TCRdb's copy carries only in-frame clones and drops some. This sample has 75,000 to 100,000 clones; about 88% occur once, and the top ten carry roughly 3%. The source was peripheral blood, collected on day 0 of AZD1222 vaccination. The receptors here all came from an adult in good health.

In its sample, this clone was seen once. The chain employs TRBV7-2 and TRBJ1-3; the D is unclear. V was cut by 3 bases and J by 3 bases, with 12 bases left in between. The CDR3 is 15 residues long. The V gene's germline CDR1 is SGHTA and CDR2 FQGNSA. CDR3 residues: CASSLFYVSGNTIYF. The CDR3 DNA reads as TGTGCCAGCAGCTTGTTCTACGTTAGTGGAAACACCATATATTTT.

The CDR3 spells CASSYAIEAFF. CDR3 nucleotide sequence: TGTGCCAGCAGTTACGCAATTGAAGCTTTCTTT. The chain combines TRBV6-2 or TRBV6-3 with TRBJ1-1; D not resolved. The CDR3 runs to 11 residues. V lost 2 bases and J 7 bases, leaving 5 bases between the germline ends. Germline values: CDR1 MNHEY, CDR2 SVGEGT.

The chain uses TRBV2 and TRBJ1-2, with a tentative D call TRBD1 (6 bases). The CDR3 length is 14 residues. V lost 3 bases and J lost 4, with 12 bases in between. The germline gives CDR1 SNHLY, CDR2 FYNNEI. The CDR3 sequence: CASSDQGLSYGYTF. The CDR3 DNA reads as TGTGCCAGCAGTGATCAGGGGTTGAGCTATGGCTACACCTTC.

This chain joins TRBV29-1 and TRBJ1-2; TRBD1 agrees at 10 bases. The V and J ends lost 7 bases and 7 bases, in that order; junction bases with no gene match: 6. Germline CDR1 reads SQVTM; CDR2 reads ANQGSEA. This CDR3 contains 12 residues. The CDR3 loop reads CSGETGGSGYTF. In nucleotides, the CDR3 is TGCAGCGGTGAGACAGGGGGCTCTGGCTACACCTTC.

This clone was seen a single time. The J gene is TRBJ1-1, the V gene TRBV3-1 (or the pseudogene TRBV3-2), with 9 nucleotides matching TRBD1. The CDR3 spans 16 residues. CDR1 LGHDT and CDR2 YNNKEL come from the germline V gene (reference sequence). V shed 3 bases and J 0 bases; nucleotides not matched to a gene: 5. DNA for the CDR3: TGTGCCAGCAGCCAGGACAGGGGATACATGAACACTGAAGCTTTCTTT. Amino acid sequence: CASSQDRGYMNTEAFF.

J is TRBJ1-1 and V is TRBV5-6; tentative D call: TRBD1 (6 bases). This CDR3 is 14 amino acids long. With 6 bases removed from V and 1 base from J, the gap between germline ends came to 13 bases. Germline CDR1 is SGHDT and CDR2 is YYEEEE. DNA for the CDR3: TGTGCCAGCAACCAAAGGGGGTCGAACACTGAAGCTTTCTTT. Translating it yields CASNQRGSNTEAFF.

The rearrangement links TRBV6-5 to TRBJ1-2; TRBD1 might be the D (6 bases). Germline CDR1 and CDR2: MNHEY and SVGAGI. With 6 bases removed from V and 12 bases from J, the gap between germline ends came to 20 bases. There are 13 residues in the CDR3. CDR3 sequence: CASSPRTAKGDTF. The CDR3 DNA follows: TGTGCCAGCAGCCCCCGGACAGCCAAGGGGGACACCTTC.

The gene calls are TRBV7-9 and TRBJ2-7, with 8 nucleotides matching TRBD2. The CDR3 runs to 14 residues. V shed 5 bases and J 1 base; nucleotides not matched to a gene: 4. Per the germline V gene, CDR1 is SEHNR and CDR2 is FQNEAQ (reference sequence). The chain's CDR3 is CASSRGGPSYEQYF. In nucleotides, the CDR3 is TGTGCCAGCAGCCGGGGGGGACCTTCCTACGAGCAGTACTTC.

The chain has TRBV30 and TRBJ1-2; D may be TRBD1 (5 bases). Germline loops: CDR1 GTSNPN, CDR2 SVGIG (reference sequence). The CDR3 extends over 14 amino acids. Between the trimmed V and J ends, which lost 6 bases and 3 bases, there was a span of 17 bases. The DNA for the CDR3 is TGTGCCTGCCGACGTCAGGGCCGGGACTATGGCTACACCTTC. It translates to CACRRQGRDYGYTF.

The gene calls are TRBV6-5 and TRBJ1-4, with D perhaps matching TRBD1 (5 bases). The V gene's germline CDR1 is MNHEY and CDR2 SVGAGI. V was clipped by 0 bases and J by 5 bases, with 10 bases between them. The CDR3 has 15 amino acids. The CDR3 reads CASSYSWSGNEKLFF. The CDR3 bases are TGTGCCAGCAGTTACTCGTGGTCAGGGAATGAAAAACTGTTTTTT.

The CDR3 region is CASSLDTVFDWGYTF. In nucleotides, the CDR3 is TGTGCCAGTAGTCTCGACACCGTTTTTGACTGGGGCTACACCTTC. The chain combines TRBV19 with TRBJ1-2; D gene ambiguous. This CDR3 region has 15 residues. From germline, CDR1 is LNHDA and CDR2 SQIVND (reference sequence). V lost 5 bases and J 8 bases, leaving 21 bases between the germline ends.

This clone was observed once. The chain recombines TRBV12-3 or TRBV12-4 with TRBJ1-3; D is uncertain. Trimming took off 3 bases at V and 9 bases at J, with 9 bases between the two ends. This CDR3 has 12 residues. The CDR3 region has the DNA TGTGCCAGCAGTTTTGCCCGGAGCACCATATATTTT. This translates into CASSFARSTIYF.

The chain is built from TRBV28 and TRBJ1-6; tentatively, D is TRBD1 (6 bases). Germline V gives CDR1 MDHEN, CDR2 SYDVKM. Trimming cost V 5 bases and J 6 bases, with 17 bases left between them. CDR3 length equals 16 residues. This CDR3 reads CASSLRGGRGNSPLHF. For the CDR3, the DNA is TGTGCCAGCAGTCTCCGGGGGGGGCGGGGTAATTCACCCCTCCACTTT.

The genes are TRBV19 and TRBJ1-2; 7 nucleotides match TRBD1. CDR1 and CDR2 from the germline V gene are LNHDA and SQIVND (reference sequence). V lost 1 base and J lost 6; bases outside the gene matches: 11. The CDR3 runs 16 residues. CDR3 amino acids: CASSIALVDRVHGYTF. CDR3 in DNA: TGTGCCAGTAGTATAGCGCTAGTAGACAGGGTCCATGGCTACACCTTC.

The chain recombines TRBV11-2 with TRBJ2-1; the match to TRBD1 covers 8 bases. The V gene's germline CDR1 is SGHAT and CDR2 FQNNGV. This CDR3 comprises 15 residues. The V and J ends lost 4 bases and 4 bases, in that order; junction bases with no gene match: 6. As DNA, the CDR3 is TGTGCCAGCAGCTCAAGACAGGGGAATTACAATGAGCAGTTCTTC. Amino acids: CASSSRQGNYNEQFF.

The J gene is TRBJ2-3, the V gene TRBV19, with no clear D. The CDR3 sequence is 15 residues long. V dropped 6 bases and J dropped 0 bases, with 13 bases sitting between them. CDR1 LNHDA and CDR2 SQIVND come from the germline V gene (reference sequence). The CDR3 is CASRRTYASTDTQYF. The CDR3 DNA sequence: TGTGCCAGTAGAAGGACGTATGCTAGCACAGATACGCAGTATTTT. Full variable domain (remainder filled in from reference TRBV19 and TRBJ2-3): DGGITQSPKYLFRKEGQNVTLSCEQNLNHDAMYWYRQDPGQGLRLIYYSQIVNDFQKGDIAEGYSVSREKKESFPLTVTSAQKNPTAFYLCASRRTYASTDTQYFGPGTRLTVL.

In its sample, this clone was seen once. J is TRBJ2-7 and V is TRBV5-4; TRBD1 aligns across 7 bases. Germline CDR1 reads SGHNT; CDR2 reads YYREEE (reference sequence). The V gene end was trimmed by 5 bases and the J gene end by 0 bases; junction bases not matched to a gene: 5. This CDR3 region has 14 residues. The CDR3 DNA follows: TGTGCCAGCAGTACACAGGGGAGCTCCTACGAGCAGTACTTC. This gives the protein CASSTQGSSYEQYF.

This clone was found a few times. This chain links TRBV18 with TRBJ2-7; 11 nucleotides match TRBD2. Germline V gene sequence: CDR1 KGHSH, CDR2 LQKENI. CDR3 size: 16 residues. J gave up 0 bases and V 6 bases, and 7 bases lay outside the gene matches. The CDR3, as DNA: TGTGCCAGCTCGCGATTTACTAGCGGGGGCTCCTACGAGCAGTACTTC. This translates into CASSRFTSGGSYEQYF.

The chain couples TRBV7-3 to TRBJ1-5; D remains ambiguous. With 3 bases removed from V and 0 bases from J, the gap between germline ends came to 27 bases. The CDR3 is made up of 21 amino acids. CDR1 is SGHTA and CDR2 is FQGTGA in the germline V gene. The CDR3 nucleotides read TGTGCCAGCAGCTTTAGGAATCCGATTAAACCCGGACGAAATAGCAATCAGCCCCAGCATTTT. This codes for CASSFRNPIKPGRNSNQPQHF.

In this sample, this clone turned up once. The chain links TRBV9 to TRBJ1-3; D is unclear. Between the trimmed V and J ends, which lost 0 bases and 3 bases, there was a span of 16 bases. The CDR3 length is 17 residues. Looked up from germline, CDR1 is SGDLS and CDR2 is YYNGEE. CDR3 amino acids: CASSVADESEGGNTIYF. CDR3 sequence (DNA): TGTGCCAGCAGCGTAGCTGACGAGTCCGAGGGTGGAAACACCATATATTTT.

J is TRBJ2-2 and V is TRBV19, with 13 bases identical to TRBD2. V gave up 4 bases and J gave up 4 bases; unmatched junction bases: 6. Germline CDR1 and CDR2: LNHDA and SQIVND (reference sequence). The CDR3 spans 17 residues. The CDR3 DNA sequence: TGTGCCAGTAGTAAAGGACTAGCGGGGGAGATCACCGGGGAGCTGTTTTTT. It specifies CASSKGLAGEITGELFF.

The rearrangement links TRBV6-5 to TRBJ2-7, with no clear D. Trimming removed 0 bases at V and 6 bases at J, with 9 bases between. The CDR3 is 13 residues long. Germline CDR1 and CDR2: MNHEY and SVGAGI. In DNA form, the CDR3 reads TGTGCCAGCAGTTACTCGGAGCTAGGCGAGCAGTACTTC. This gives the protein CASSYSELGEQYF.

The table lists this clone with a few counts. The sample contains more than one DNA sequence encoding this CDR3. The rearrangement joins TRBV25-1 to TRBJ1-6; TRBD1 agrees at 7 bases. Germline V gene lookup returns CDR1 MGHDK and CDR2 SYGVNS. V gave up 11 bases and J gave up 0 bases; unmatched junction bases: 10. The CDR3 covers 16 residues. The CDR3 is CASRADRSSYNSPLHF. CDR3 nucleotides: TGTGCCTCCAGGGCGGACAGGAGCTCCTATAATTCACCCCTCCACTTT. The whole variable domain, remainder taken from reference TRBV25-1 and TRBJ1-6, is EADIYQTPRYLVIGTGKKITLECSQTMGHDKMYWYQQDPGMELHLIHYSYGVNSTEKGDLSSESTVSRIRTEHFPLTLESARPSHTSQYLCASRADRSSYNSPLHFGNGTRLTVT.